This is a list of T cell receptor beta chains from one sample in a study of cytomegalovirus exposure and HLA in healthy donors. Measured with immunoSEQ multiplex PCR; TCRdb has only the in-frame clones, and not every one. Listed are tens of thousands of clones; about 4% falls within the top ten. The sample was PBMCs. The receptor set was obtained from a female donor in good health and CMV-seropositive. The CDR3 runs from the conserved cysteine through the conserved F or W. A D gene is named only where the DNA matches it firmly. Some rows mark clone size as missing; the rest say once, few, many or name a class of expanded clone.

J	V	D	size	length	DNA	CDR3
TRBJ1-5	TRBV6-5	.	.	14	TGTGCCAGCAGCAAGGAGTATAGCAATCAGCCCCAGCATTTT	CASSKEYSNQPQHF
TRBJ2-7	TRBV2	TRBD1	.	15	TGTGCCAGCAGTGATCAGGGACAGGCCTCCTACGAGCAGTACTTC	CASSDQGQASYEQYF
TRBJ1-4	TRBV19	TRBD1	.	15	TGTGCCAGTAGTAGACCCAGGGGGCCGAATGAAAAACTGTTTTTT	CASSRPRGPNEKLFF
TRBJ2-7	TRBV28	TRBD2	.	15	TGTGCCAGCAGTTCAAGGCGGGAGGGCACCAACGAGCAGTACTTC	CASSSRREGTNEQYF
TRBJ1-2	TRBV18	TRBD1	.	18	TGTGCCAGCTCACCTCGATTTGCAGGACAGGGCAGCGATGTTGACTACACCTTC	CASSPRFAGQGSDVDYTF
TRBJ2-1	TRBV13	.	.	13	TGTGCCAGCAGCTTATCCGCACGGGGTGAGCAGTTCTTC	CASSLSARGEQFF
TRBJ1-2	TRBV6-5	.	.	13	TGTGCCAGCAGTTACTCGGGAGGGGATGGCTACACCTTC	CASSYSGGDGYTF
TRBJ2-1	TRBV5-1	TRBD1	.	17	TGCGCCAGCAGTCCCTCCTCCGGGACAGGGTCCCGAGGGGAGCAGTTCTTC	CASSPSSGTGSRGEQFF
TRBJ1-3	TRBV5-1	.	.	15	TGCGCCAGCAGTTTTGGGGGGGGATCTGGAAACACCATATATTTT	CASSFGGGSGNTIYF
TRBJ2-1	TRBV19	TRBD2	.	18	TGTGCCAGTAGTCGACTATTAGGATTAGCGGGAGGGCTTAATGAGCAGTTCTTC	CASSRLLGLAGGLNEQFF
TRBJ2-5	TRBV6-1	TRBD2	.	16	TGTGCCAGCAGTGAACTAGCGGGAGGGCCTCAAGAGACCCAGTACTTC	CASSELAGGPQETQYF
TRBJ2-5	TRBV9	TRBD2	.	14	TGTGCCAGCAGTACATCGGCGGGAGGGGAGACCCAGTACTTC	CASSTSAGGETQYF
TRBJ2-1	TRBV7-9	TRBD2	.	14	TGTGCCAGCAGCTTAGCGCTAGCGGGAGGCGTGCAGTTCTTC	CASSLALAGGVQFF
TRBJ1-2	TRBV6-6	TRBD1	.	15	TGTGCCAGCAGGAAAACGGGACAGGGGGCCAGTGGCTACACCTTC	CASRKTGQGASGYTF
TRBJ1-1	TRBV18	.	.	15	TGTGCCAGCTCACCATCAACGGTACCAAACACTGAAGCTTTCTTT	CASSPSTVPNTEAFF
TRBJ1-1	TRBV27	.	.	14	TGTGCCAGCAGAGACAGCGCTTCTAACACTGAAGCTTTCTTT	CASRDSASNTEAFF
TRBJ1-6	TRBV6-5	.	.	15	TGTGCCAGCACCCAGGACAGATCCTATAATTCACCCCTCCACTTT	CASTQDRSYNSPLHF
TRBJ2-6	TRBV19	.	.	15	TGTGCCAGTAGTATCCCGTTCTCTGGGGCCAACGTCCTGACTTTC	CASSIPFSGANVLTF
TRBJ2-1	TRBV5-1	TRBD2	.	16	TGCGCCAGCAGCGGGGGACTAGTCCCCCGTTACAATGAGCAGTTCTTC	CASSGGLVPRYNEQFF
TRBJ2-7	TRBV18	TRBD2	.	14	TGTGCCAGCTCACTGACTAGCGGGACGGACGAGCAGTACTTC	CASSLTSGTDEQYF
TRBJ1-1	TRBV9	.	.	13	TGTGCCAGCAGCGTAGTGTCGGGGACTGAAGCTTTCTTT	CASSVVSGTEAFF
TRBJ2-7	TRBV28	TRBD1	.	13	TGTGCCAGCAGTCCGGGACAGGGTTACGAGCAGTACTTC	CASSPGQGYEQYF
TRBJ2-7	TRBV7-2	.	.	17	TGTGCCAGCAGCCCCCACGGAGTAGGCCCAAGAGCCTACGAGCAGTACTTC	CASSPHGVGPRAYEQYF
TRBJ2-6	TRBV29-1	.	.	14	TGCAGCGTGACAGGCCCCTCGGGGGCCAACGTCCTGACTTTC	CSVTGPSGANVLTF
TRBJ2-1	TRBV5-1	TRBD2	.	15	TGCGCCAGCAGCTTGGCTAGCGGGGGGGCGGATGAGCAGTTCTTC	CASSLASGGADEQFF
TRBJ1-1	TRBV18	.	.	14	TGTGCCAGCTCAGCGGAGGGTGGGGGCACTGAAGCTTTCTTT	CASSAEGGGTEAFF
TRBJ1-2	TRBV6-1	TRBD1	.	15	TGTGCCAGCAACCAACCGGGACAGGGAGACTATGGCTACACCTTC	CASNQPGQGDYGYTF
TRBJ1-5	TRBV6-1	TRBD1	.	12	TGTGCCAGTGACAGGGTCGGTCAGCCCCAGCATTTT	CASDRVGQPQHF
TRBJ1-2	TRBV27	.	.	14	TGTGCCAGCAGTTTGCGGGACCCCGTCTATGGCTACACCTTC	CASSLRDPVYGYTF
TRBJ2-3	TRBV29-1	TRBD2	.	13	TGCAGCGTTGATGGGGACTACACAGATACGCAGTATTTT	CSVDGDYTDTQYF
TRBJ2-7	TRBV7-2	TRBD1	.	16	TGTGCCAGCAGCTTAGCGGGACAGGGAATCTCCTACGAGCAGTACTTC	CASSLAGQGISYEQYF
TRBJ1-3	TRBV6-5	.	.	14	TGTGCCAGCAGCAACCCGACAGGCGGAAACACCATATATTTT	CASSNPTGGNTIYF
TRBJ2-7	TRBV19	.	.	14	TGTGCCAGTAGTATCGGGTCAAACCACTACGAGCAGTACTTC	CASSIGSNHYEQYF
TRBJ1-2	TRBV18	.	.	15	TGTGCCAGCTCACCCCGAGAGGGACAACCTCATGGCTACACCTTC	CASSPREGQPHGYTF
TRBJ1-2	TRBV9	TRBD1	.	17	TGTGCCAGCAGCGGGGCCCCCGGGACAGGAAACAACTATGGCTACACCTTC	CASSGAPGTGNNYGYTF
TRBJ1-2	TRBV4-3	.	.	14	TGCGCCAGCAGCCAAGATGCCACGGCGGGTGGCTACACCTTC	CASSQDATAGGYTF
TRBJ2-7	TRBV28	TRBD1	.	14	TGTGCCAGCAGTTCCGGGACAGTGCCTTACGAGCAGTACTTC	CASSSGTVPYEQYF
TRBJ1-1	TRBV18	TRBD1	.	16	TGTGCCAGCTCACCTCAGGAGGGGGCGCGTAACACTGAAGCTTTCTTT	CASSPQEGARNTEAFF
TRBJ2-1	TRBV5-1	.	.	13	TGCGCCAGCAGCTTGACCCTTCAGGGTGAGCAGTTCTTC	CASSLTLQGEQFF
TRBJ2-1	TRBV11-2	.	.	16	TGTGCCAGCAGCTTAGAGGTTGGCGTACAGAACAATGAGCAGTTCTTC	CASSLEVGVQNNEQFF
TRBJ2-3	TRBV19	TRBD2	.	16	TGTGCCAGTACCGCACCTAGCGGGGGGTACACAGATACGCAGTATTTT	CASTAPSGGYTDTQYF
TRBJ2-7	TRBV2	TRBD2	.	16	TGTGCCAGCAGTGAAGGACTAGCGGACCCTACCTACGAGCAGTACTTC	CASSEGLADPTYEQYF
TRBJ2-7	TRBV5-6	.	.	16	TGTGCCAGCAGCTTGAACCCGGGGGACTGGACCTACGAGCAGTACTTC	CASSLNPGDWTYEQYF
TRBJ2-7	TRBV5-1	TRBD2	.	16	TGCGCCAGCAGCTTGGCGGCCGGGACTAGCGGGATTCAGCAGTACTTC	CASSLAAGTSGIQQYF
TRBJ1-1	TRBV11-1	.	.	12	TGTGCCAGCAGCTCCCCGGGATCCAAAGCTTTCTTT	CASSSPGSKAFF
TRBJ2-2	TRBV6-6	.	.	14	TGTGCCAGCAGTTACGGGCTTAACACCGGGGAGCTGTTTTTT	CASSYGLNTGELFF
TRBJ2-7	TRBV4-3	.	medium-sized	15	TGCGCCAGCAGCCTAGCCCCCGCAGGGACCTACGAGCAGTACTTC	CASSLAPAGTYEQYF
TRBJ1-2	TRBV11-2	.	.	14	TGTGCCAGCAGCCACGGACAGTCTCGATATGGCTACACCTTC	CASSHGQSRYGYTF
TRBJ2-3	TRBV5-1	.	.	14	TGCGCCAGCAGCTTGGCGGGGGACACAGATACGCAGTATTTT	CASSLAGDTDTQYF
TRBJ2-7	TRBV6-1	TRBD1	.	15	TGTGCCAGCAGTTCTGGACAGGGGCTTTCCTACGAGCAGTACTTC	CASSSGQGLSYEQYF
TRBJ2-3	TRBV7-9	.	.	14	TGTGCCAGCAGCCGCGGGGACGGCACAGATACGCAGTATTTT	CASSRGDGTDTQYF
TRBJ1-2	TRBV4-3	.	.	13	TGCGCCAGCAGCCAAGCAGCTAACTATGGCTACACCTTC	CASSQAANYGYTF
TRBJ2-5	TRBV5-1	TRBD1	.	14	TGCGCCAGCAGCTCCGGACAGGGGCGGGAGACCCAGTACTTC	CASSSGQGRETQYF